The rows below give T cell receptor beta chains drawn from one sample of a study of blood T cell repertoires in COVID-19. Profiling relied on immunoSEQ multiplex PCR, and the TCRdb table lists in-frame clones only, not all of them. In the table there are approximately 190,000 clones, around nine tenths of which are singletons. Sequenced: peripheral blood. The receptors here all came from a man between 65 and 79 years old with active or convalescent COVID-19. Both conserved end residues are part of each CDR3. The D gene is left open where the match is weak. Size is stated for part of the rows, as once, few or many counts, or as a class when the clone is expanded.

cdr3_nt,cdr3_aa,clone_size,j_call,v_call,d_call
TGTGCCAGCAGCGCCCAGGGGGCTGAAGCTTTCTTT,CASSAQGAEAFF,.,TRBJ1-1,TRBV5-6,TRBD1
TGCGCCAGCACATGGTACTTTCCGACAGAAGAAGCTTTCTTT,CASTWYFPTEEAFF,.,TRBJ1-1,TRBV10-1,.
TGTGCCAGCAGTGAAGCTGACAGGGGGAGTGGACCCCAGCATTTT,CASSEADRGSGPQHF,.,TRBJ1-5,TRBV2,TRBD1
TGCGCCAGCAGCGCCCAGGACAGGGGATACGAGCAGTACTTC,CASSAQDRGYEQYF,.,TRBJ2-7,TRBV5-1,TRBD1
TGTGCCAGCAGCTTGCGCGGGAATCTCCAAGAGACCCAGTACTTC,CASSLRGNLQETQYF,once,TRBJ2-5,TRBV5-8,.
TGTGCCAGTACCCTTAGGGGTTTGTCCTACGAGCAGTACTTC,CASTLRGLSYEQYF,.,TRBJ2-7,TRBV19,.
TGTGCCAGCACCCCACAGGGGGCACAGACCCAGTACTTC,CASTPQGAQTQYF,.,TRBJ2-5,TRBV5-4,TRBD1
TGTGCCAGCAGTGAAGTCCGGGATAGTGGGGCCCAGTACTTC,CASSEVRDSGAQYF,.,TRBJ2-5,TRBV2,.
TGTGCCATCAGTGACAGCTACGAGCAGTACTTC,CAISDSYEQYF,few,TRBJ2-7,TRBV10-3,.
TGTGCCAGCAGAAGACTACTCAAATCGACCTACAATGAGCAGTTCTTC,CASRRLLKSTYNEQFF,.,TRBJ2-1,TRBV27,.
TGTGCCAGCAGTTCCCGACAGTATAGCAATCAGCCCCAGCATTTT,CASSSRQYSNQPQHF,.,TRBJ1-5,TRBV28,.
TGTGCCAGCAGTCCAGGGATTTTGACGTTCTTC,CASSPGILTFF,.,TRBJ2-1,TRBV6-2/TRBV6-3,.
TGTGCCAGCAGGCATGACAGGGGATGGAACACTGAAGCTTTCTTT,CASRHDRGWNTEAFF,.,TRBJ1-1,TRBV6-5,TRBD1
TGTGCCAGCAGTCCTATGACAGGTACATACAATGAGCAGTTCTTC,CASSPMTGTYNEQFF,.,TRBJ2-1,TRBV7-6,.
TGCGCCAGCACGGCTAGCGGGAGTTCAGATACGCAGTATTTT,CASTASGSSDTQYF,.,TRBJ2-3,TRBV10-2,TRBD2
TGTGCCAGCAGCTTAGGCGGCGACGGGGAAGCTTTCTTT,CASSLGGDGEAFF,.,TRBJ1-1,TRBV11-2,.
TGTGCCAGCAGTGACGAGGCGGGAGGGGCAGATACGCAGTATTTT,CASSDEAGGADTQYF,.,TRBJ2-3,TRBV6-4,TRBD2
TGTGCCAGTAGTAGAACAGGGATCAATCAGCCCCAGCATTTT,CASSRTGINQPQHF,.,TRBJ1-5,TRBV19,.
TGTGCCAGCAGCCAAGCCAGGGAGCAGTACTTC,CASSQAREQYF,once,TRBJ2-7,TRBV7-2,.
TGTGCCAGCAGCTTACTGGCGGGGGACACTGAAGCTTTCTTT,CASSLLAGDTEAFF,.,TRBJ1-1,TRBV7-9,.
TGCGCCAGCAGCCAAGAACTGACTAGCGGGAATGGAGAGACCCAGTACTTC,CASSQELTSGNGETQYF,.,TRBJ2-5,TRBV4-1,TRBD2
TGCGCCAGCAAATCTAGCCTTAGCACAGATACGCAGTATTTT,CASKSSLSTDTQYF,.,TRBJ2-3,TRBV10-2,.
TGTGCCTGGAGTGTATCCCAGACTTCGGTAGAGCAGTACTTC,CAWSVSQTSVEQYF,.,TRBJ2-7,TRBV30,.
TGTGCCAGCAGCTTAGCACAGGGGGCTCGTCAACTGTTTTTT,CASSLAQGARQLFF,.,TRBJ1-4,TRBV7-2,TRBD1
TGTGCCAGCACGCGGACGGGGGGGGAGACCCAGTACTTC,CASTRTGGETQYF,once,TRBJ2-5,TRBV7-9,TRBD2
TGTGCCAGCAGCTTGGCACAGAACTCCTACGAGCAGTACTTC,CASSLAQNSYEQYF,.,TRBJ2-7,TRBV5-4,.
TGTGCCAGCAGCTTAGTAGGCGCTAGGCGGCGGGAAAAACTGTTTTTT,CASSLVGARRREKLFF,.,TRBJ1-4,TRBV11-3,.
TGTGCCACCAGCAGAGATAGGGACAGGGTGACCCAGTACTTC,CATSRDRDRVTQYF,.,TRBJ2-5,TRBV15,TRBD1
TGTGCCACCAGTGACCACGGGACTCAAGAGACCCAGTACTTC,CATSDHGTQETQYF,.,TRBJ2-5,TRBV24-1,.
TGCGCCAGCAGCCAAACCCCACAGGTGGGGGAGACCCAGTACTTC,CASSQTPQVGETQYF,.,TRBJ2-5,TRBV4-3,.
TGTGCCAGCAGTCTCCTAGCGGGGGGGCCGAGAGAGACCCAGTACTTC,CASSLLAGGPRETQYF,.,TRBJ2-5,TRBV3-1/TRBV3-2,TRBD2
TGTGCCAGCAGCCGGGGACAGGACTTCTATGGCTACACCTTC,CASSRGQDFYGYTF,.,TRBJ1-2,TRBV9,TRBD1
TGTGCCAGCAGCTCCCCTTTCCGGGGGGACAATGAGCAGTTCTTC,CASSSPFRGDNEQFF,.,TRBJ2-1,TRBV11-2,TRBD2
TGTGCCAGCAGCAAGACAGGGGCGTATGGCTACACCTTC,CASSKTGAYGYTF,.,TRBJ1-2,TRBV6-2/TRBV6-3,TRBD1
TGTGCCACCAGCAGTCGGCGGGGGTGGGTCGGGGAGCTGTTTTTT,CATSSRRGWVGELFF,.,TRBJ2-2,TRBV15,TRBD2
TGTGCCAGCAGTTACCGAGGACTAGCGGGAGTGCAGCAGTTCTTC,CASSYRGLAGVQQFF,.,TRBJ2-1,TRBV6-2/TRBV6-3,TRBD2
TGTGCCTGCGTACAAGGCCGCCGGGGCACCGGGGAGCTGTTTTTT,CACVQGRRGTGELFF,.,TRBJ2-2,TRBV30,.
TGTGCCAGCAGTCCCCGGTCGGGGACAGGTAATTCACCCCTCCACTTT,CASSPRSGTGNSPLHF,.,TRBJ1-6,TRBV27,TRBD1
TGTGCCAGCAGCCAAGGTCTATACAATGAGCAGTTCTTC,CASSQGLYNEQFF,.,TRBJ2-1,TRBV3-1/TRBV3-2,.